This is a list of T cell receptor beta chains from one sample in a study of cytomegalovirus exposure and HLA in healthy donors. Profiling relied on immunoSEQ multiplex PCR, and the TCRdb table lists in-frame clones only, not all of them. Here the sample spans some 150,000 clones, approximately 79% being singletons. Sequenced sample: PBMCs. These receptors originate from a man in his late teens or twenties in good health and CMV-seropositive. CDR3s include the opening cysteine and the closing phenylalanine or tryptophan. Each record gives: D gene, J gene, clone size, V gene, CDR3 DNA, CDR3 protein. A D gene is named only where the DNA matches it firmly. The size entry is marked missing in some rows and otherwise reads once, few, many or a size class.

NA | TRBJ2-1 | NA | TRBV6-1 | TGTGCCAGCAGTGGCGGACAGTGGGGCGATGAGCAGTTCTTC | CASSGGQWGDEQFF
NA | TRBJ2-7 | NA | TRBV7-2 | TGTGCCAGCAGCTTAAGACTGGCGGAGCAGTACTTC | CASSLRLAEQYF
NA | TRBJ2-3 | NA | TRBV6-1 | TGTGCCATTTGCGCGGGTAGGATCCCCACAGATACGCAGTATTTT | CAICAGRIPTDTQYF
NA | TRBJ2-3 | NA | TRBV7-7 | TGTGCTAGCAGCCCCAGACCGGGGACAGATACGCAGTATTTT | CASSPRPGTDTQYF
TRBD1 | TRBJ2-1 | NA | TRBV6-1 | TGTGCCAGCAGTGTATCCGGGACAGGGGGCAATGAGCAGTTCTTC | CASSVSGTGGNEQFF
NA | TRBJ1-6 | once | TRBV27 | TGTGCCAGCAGTTTAGCAGGGTCTGGCAATTCACCCCTCCACTTT | CASSLAGSGNSPLHF
NA | TRBJ2-5 | NA | TRBV5-5 | TGTGCCAGCAGCTTCGTCGTCCCAACAGGGTACCAAGAGACCCAGTACTTC | CASSFVVPTGYQETQYF
NA | TRBJ1-5 | once | TRBV6-5 | TGTGCCAGCGGGAGCAGTAGCAATCAGCCCCAGCATTTT | CASGSSSNQPQHF
TRBD1 | TRBJ1-2 | few | TRBV27 | TGTGCCAGCAGTTTATCGCCCAGGGGGCGGGCTGGCTACACCTTC | CASSLSPRGRAGYTF
NA | TRBJ1-4 | many | TRBV4-2 | TGTGCCAGCAGCCAAGAATCAGGGTCCCTGTTTTTT | CASSQESGSLFF
NA | TRBJ1-3 | few | TRBV19 | TGTGCCAGTAGTCCGACAGGAAACACCATATATTTT | CASSPTGNTIYF
NA | TRBJ2-4 | NA | TRBV7-2 | TGTGCCAGCAGCCCCTCGGCGGGGAGCATTCAGTACTTC | CASSPSAGSIQYF
NA | TRBJ1-2 | NA | TRBV5-1 | TGCGCCAGCAGCTTGGATCAGGTTGGCTACACCTTC | CASSLDQVGYTF
NA | TRBJ1-2 | NA | TRBV18 | TGTGCCAGCTCACACACAGACAAGGATGTTGGCTACACCTTC | CASSHTDKDVGYTF
NA | TRBJ1-3 | NA | TRBV7-2 | TGTGCCAGCAGCTTAGCCAGCTCTGGAAACACCATATATTTT | CASSLASSGNTIYF
TRBD1 | TRBJ1-3 | NA | TRBV5-1 | TGCGCCAGCAGCTTGACAGGGGTGGAGGGCACCATATATTTT | CASSLTGVEGTIYF
NA | TRBJ1-6 | NA | TRBV27 | TGTGCCAGCAGCCGACAGTCCGTCTCCTATAATTCACCCCTCCACTTT | CASSRQSVSYNSPLHF
NA | TRBJ2-5 | NA | TRBV29-1 | TGCAGCGTTGAATATCCAGGGGGGATGGAGACCCAGTACTTC | CSVEYPGGMETQYF
NA | TRBJ2-7 | NA | TRBV7-8 | TGTGCCAGCAGCTCCGGAGGGCCCGGCGAGCAGTACTTC | CASSSGGPGEQYF
NA | TRBJ2-1 | NA | TRBV28 | TGTGCCAGCAGTTTATTTAAACAGGGAAGCTCCTACAATGAGCAGTTCTTC | CASSLFKQGSSYNEQFF
NA | TRBJ2-1 | NA | TRBV27 | TGTGCCAGCAGTCCTCTTACGAAGGGGGGGCACAATGAGCAGTTCTTC | CASSPLTKGGHNEQFF
TRBD1 | TRBJ1-1 | NA | TRBV4-2 | TGTGCCAGCAGCGCTAACCAGGGGGCAATCACCGAAGCTTTCTTT | CASSANQGAITEAFF
NA | TRBJ2-1 | NA | TRBV16 | TGTGCCAGCAGCCAACGGGGGAGCTCCTACAATGAGCAGTTCTTC | CASSQRGSSYNEQFF
NA | TRBJ2-7 | few | TRBV6-5 | TGTGCCAGCAGTTACTCCGCCCCCGACAGTTCCTACGAGCAGTACTTC | CASSYSAPDSSYEQYF